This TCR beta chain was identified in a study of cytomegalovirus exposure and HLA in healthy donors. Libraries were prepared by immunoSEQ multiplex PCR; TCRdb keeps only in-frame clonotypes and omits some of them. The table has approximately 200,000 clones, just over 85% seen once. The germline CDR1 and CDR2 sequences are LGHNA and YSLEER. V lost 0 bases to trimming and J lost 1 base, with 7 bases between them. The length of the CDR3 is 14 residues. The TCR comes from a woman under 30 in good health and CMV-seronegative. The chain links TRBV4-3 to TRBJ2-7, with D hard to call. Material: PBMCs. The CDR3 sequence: CASSQEVRSYEQYF. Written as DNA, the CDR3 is TGCGCCAGCAGCCAAGAAGTCAGGTCCTACGAGCAGTACTTC.